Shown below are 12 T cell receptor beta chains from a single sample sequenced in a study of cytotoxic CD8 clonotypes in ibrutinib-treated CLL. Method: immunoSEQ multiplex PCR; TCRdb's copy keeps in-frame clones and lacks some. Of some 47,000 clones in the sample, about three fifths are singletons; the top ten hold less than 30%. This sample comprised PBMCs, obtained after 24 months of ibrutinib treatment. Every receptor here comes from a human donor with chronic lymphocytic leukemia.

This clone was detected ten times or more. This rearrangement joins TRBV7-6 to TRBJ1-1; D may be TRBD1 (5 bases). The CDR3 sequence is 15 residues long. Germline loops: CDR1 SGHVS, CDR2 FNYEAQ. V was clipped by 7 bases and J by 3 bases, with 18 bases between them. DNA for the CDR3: TGTGCCAGCACCCCCTCCGGGAGGGGAGACACTGAAGCTTTCTTT. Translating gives CASTPSGRGDTEAFF.

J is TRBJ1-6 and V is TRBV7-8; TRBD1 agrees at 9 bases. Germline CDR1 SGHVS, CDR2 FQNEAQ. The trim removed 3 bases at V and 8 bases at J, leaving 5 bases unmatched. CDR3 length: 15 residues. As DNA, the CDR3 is TGTGCCAGCAGCTTTACAGGGGGCTTTGATTCACCCCTCCACTTT. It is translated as CASSFTGGFDSPLHF.

This chain's CDR3 is CASSLAGGHGYTF. The CDR3, as DNA: TGTGCCAGCAGCTTGGCGGGGGGGCATGGCTACACCTTC. V usage is TRBV11-2 and J usage is TRBJ1-2, with D possibly being TRBD1 (6 bases). This CDR3 comprises 13 residues. Trimming took off 3 bases at V and 6 bases at J, with 11 bases between the two ends. The germline gives CDR1 SGHAT, CDR2 FQNNGV.

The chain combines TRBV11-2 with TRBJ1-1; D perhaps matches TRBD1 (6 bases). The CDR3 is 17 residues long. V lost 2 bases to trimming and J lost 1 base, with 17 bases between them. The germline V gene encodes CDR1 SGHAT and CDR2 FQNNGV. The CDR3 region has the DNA TGTGCCAGCAGCTTAATATTACAGGGCTTATCGAACACTGAAGCTTTCTTT. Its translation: CASSLILQGLSNTEAFF.

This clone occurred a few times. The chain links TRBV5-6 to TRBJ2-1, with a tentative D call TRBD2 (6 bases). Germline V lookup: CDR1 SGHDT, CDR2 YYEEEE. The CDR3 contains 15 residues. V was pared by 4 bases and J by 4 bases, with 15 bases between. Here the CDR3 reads CASSPRWGDYNEQFF. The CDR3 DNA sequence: TGTGCCAGCAGCCCCAGGTGGGGGGATTACAATGAGCAGTTCTTC. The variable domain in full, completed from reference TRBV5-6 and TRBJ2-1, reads DAGVTQSPTHLIKTRGQQVTLRCSPKSGHDTVSWYQQALGQGPQFIFQYYEEEERQRGNFPDRFSGHQFPNYSSELNVNALLLGDSALYLCASSPRWGDYNEQFFGPGTRLTVL.

CDR3 in amino acids: CASSPLGRGNTGELFF. The CDR3, as DNA: TGCGCCAGCAGCCCCCTCGGGAGGGGGAACACCGGGGAGCTGTTTTTT. The V gene is TRBV5-1, the J gene TRBJ2-2, with 8 positions matching TRBD2. The trim removed 4 bases at V and 1 base at J, leaving 6 bases unmatched. This CDR3 spans 16 amino acids. Germline loops: CDR1 SGHRS, CDR2 YFSETQ.

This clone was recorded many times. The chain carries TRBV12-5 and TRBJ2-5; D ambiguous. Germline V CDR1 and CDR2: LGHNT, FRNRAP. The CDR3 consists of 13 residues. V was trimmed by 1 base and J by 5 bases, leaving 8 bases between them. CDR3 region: CASGLEFPETQYF. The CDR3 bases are TGTGCTAGTGGTTTGGAGTTTCCGGAGACCCAGTACTTC.

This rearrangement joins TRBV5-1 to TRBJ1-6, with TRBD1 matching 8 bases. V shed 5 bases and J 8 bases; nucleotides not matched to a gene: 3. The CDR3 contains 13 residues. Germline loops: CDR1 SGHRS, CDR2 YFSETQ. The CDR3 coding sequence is TGCGCCAGCAGGGGGACAGGAGATTCACCCCTCCACTTT. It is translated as CASRGTGDSPLHF.

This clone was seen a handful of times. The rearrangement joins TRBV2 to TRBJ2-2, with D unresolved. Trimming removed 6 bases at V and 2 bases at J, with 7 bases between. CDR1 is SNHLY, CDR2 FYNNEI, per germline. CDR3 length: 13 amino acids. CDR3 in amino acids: CASRASNTGELFF. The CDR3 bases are TGTGCCAGCAGGGCAAGTAACACCGGGGAGCTGTTTTTT.

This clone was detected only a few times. CDR3 in amino acids: CASSSRLGPQETQYF. The DNA for the CDR3 is TGTGCCAGCAGCTCCCGACTAGGCCCACAAGAGACCCAGTACTTC. J is TRBJ2-5 and V is TRBV5-6, with a possible D match to TRBD2 (6 bases). The germline gives CDR1 SGHDT, CDR2 YYEEEE. The V and J ends lost 3 bases and 2 bases respectively, with 14 bases between them. The CDR3 contains 15 residues.

The CDR3 here is CASSRQSSNTEAFF. Here the CDR3 DNA reads TGTGCCAGCAGTCGACAGAGCTCGAACACTGAAGCTTTCTTT. The V gene is TRBV2, the J gene TRBJ1-1, with D tentatively TRBD1 (5 bases). Per germline, CDR1 SNHLY and CDR2 FYNNEI. With 5 bases removed from V and 1 base from J, the gap between germline ends came to 11 bases. This CDR3 region has 14 residues.

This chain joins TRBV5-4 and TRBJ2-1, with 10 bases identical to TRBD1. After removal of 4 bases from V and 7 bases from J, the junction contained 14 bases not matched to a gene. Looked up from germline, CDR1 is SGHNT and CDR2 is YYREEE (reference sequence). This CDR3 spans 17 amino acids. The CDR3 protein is CASSPETTGTGANEQFF. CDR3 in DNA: TGTGCCAGCAGCCCCGAGACCACCGGGACAGGGGCGAATGAGCAGTTCTTC.